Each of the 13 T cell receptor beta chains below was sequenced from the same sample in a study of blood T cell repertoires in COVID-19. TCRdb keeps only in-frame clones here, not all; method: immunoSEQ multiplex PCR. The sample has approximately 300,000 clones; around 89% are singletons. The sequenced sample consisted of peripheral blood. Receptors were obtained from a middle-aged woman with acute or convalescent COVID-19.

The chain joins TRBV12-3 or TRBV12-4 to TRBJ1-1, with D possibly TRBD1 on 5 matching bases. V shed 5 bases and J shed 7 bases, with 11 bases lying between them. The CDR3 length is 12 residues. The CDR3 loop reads CASSQQDIEAFF. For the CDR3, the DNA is TGTGCCAGCAGTCAACAGGACATTGAAGCTTTCTTT.

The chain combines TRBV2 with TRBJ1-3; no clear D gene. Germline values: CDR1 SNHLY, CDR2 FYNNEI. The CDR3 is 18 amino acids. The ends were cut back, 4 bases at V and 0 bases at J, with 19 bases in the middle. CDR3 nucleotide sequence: TGTGCCAGCAGTGTGGAGGTCATATTAGGGATCTCTGGAAACACCATATATTTT. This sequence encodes CASSVEVILGISGNTIYF.

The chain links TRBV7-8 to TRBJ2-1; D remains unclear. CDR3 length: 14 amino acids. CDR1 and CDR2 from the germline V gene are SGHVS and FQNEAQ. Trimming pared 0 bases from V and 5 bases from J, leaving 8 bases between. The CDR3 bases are TGTGCCAGCAGCTTAGCCTTCCAGGACAATGAGCAGTTCTTC. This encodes CASSLAFQDNEQFF.

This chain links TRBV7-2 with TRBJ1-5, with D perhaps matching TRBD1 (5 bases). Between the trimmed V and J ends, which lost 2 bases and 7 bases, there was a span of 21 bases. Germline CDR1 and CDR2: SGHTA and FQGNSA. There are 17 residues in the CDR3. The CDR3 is CASSLISLGRGGQPQHF. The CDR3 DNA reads TGTGCCAGCAGCTTAATTAGTTTGGGTAGGGGAGGACAGCCCCAGCATTTT.

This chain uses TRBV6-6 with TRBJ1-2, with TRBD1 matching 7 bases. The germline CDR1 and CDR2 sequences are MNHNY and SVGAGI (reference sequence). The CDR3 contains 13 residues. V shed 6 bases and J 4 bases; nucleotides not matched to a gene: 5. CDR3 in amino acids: CASSVGQVYGYTF. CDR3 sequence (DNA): TGTGCCAGCAGCGTAGGACAGGTCTATGGCTACACCTTC.

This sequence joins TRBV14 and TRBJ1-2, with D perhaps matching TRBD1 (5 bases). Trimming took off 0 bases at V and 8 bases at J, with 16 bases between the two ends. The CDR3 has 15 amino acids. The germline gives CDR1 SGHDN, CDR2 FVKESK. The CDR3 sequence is CASSQDQGMNHGYTF. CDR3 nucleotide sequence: TGTGCCAGCAGCCAAGATCAGGGAATGAACCACGGCTACACCTTC. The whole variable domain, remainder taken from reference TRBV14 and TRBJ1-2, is EAGVTQFPSHSVIEKGQTVTLRCDPISGHDNLYWYRRVMGKEIKFLLHFVKESKQDESGMPNNRFLAERTGGTYSTLKVQPAELEDSGVYFCASSQDQGMNHGYTFGSGTRLTVV.

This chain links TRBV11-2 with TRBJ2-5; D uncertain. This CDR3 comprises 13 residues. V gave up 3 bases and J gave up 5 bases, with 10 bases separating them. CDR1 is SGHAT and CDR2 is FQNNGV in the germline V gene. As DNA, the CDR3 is TGTGCCAGCAGCTTCTATAGCACGGAGACCCAGTACTTC. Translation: CASSFYSTETQYF.

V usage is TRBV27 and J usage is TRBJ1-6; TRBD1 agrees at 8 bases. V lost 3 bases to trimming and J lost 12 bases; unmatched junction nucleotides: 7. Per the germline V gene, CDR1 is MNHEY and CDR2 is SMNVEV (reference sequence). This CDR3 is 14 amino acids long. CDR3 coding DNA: TGTGCCAGCAGTTTCGCCGGGACAGGTTTACCCCTCCACTTT. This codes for CASSFAGTGLPLHF.

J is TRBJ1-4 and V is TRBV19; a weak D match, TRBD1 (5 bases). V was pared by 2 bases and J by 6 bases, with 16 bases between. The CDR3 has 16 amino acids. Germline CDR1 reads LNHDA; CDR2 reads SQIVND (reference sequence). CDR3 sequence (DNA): TGTGCCAGTAGTATACGGGGGTGGGCGACAGATGAAAAACTGTTTTTT. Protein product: CASSIRGWATDEKLFF.

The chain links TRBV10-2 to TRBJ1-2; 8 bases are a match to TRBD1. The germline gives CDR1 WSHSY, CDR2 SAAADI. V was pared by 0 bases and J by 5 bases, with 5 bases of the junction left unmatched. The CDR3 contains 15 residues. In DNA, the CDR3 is TGCGCCAGCAGTGAGTCCCGGACAGGGTTTTATGGCTACACCTTC. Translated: CASSESRTGFYGYTF.

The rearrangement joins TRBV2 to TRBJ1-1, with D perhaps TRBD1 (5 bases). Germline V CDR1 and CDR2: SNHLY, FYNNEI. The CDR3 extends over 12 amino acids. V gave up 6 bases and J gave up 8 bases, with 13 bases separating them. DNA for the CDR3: TGTGCCAGCAGCTACGATCGGACAGAAGCTTTCTTT. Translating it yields CASSYDRTEAFF.

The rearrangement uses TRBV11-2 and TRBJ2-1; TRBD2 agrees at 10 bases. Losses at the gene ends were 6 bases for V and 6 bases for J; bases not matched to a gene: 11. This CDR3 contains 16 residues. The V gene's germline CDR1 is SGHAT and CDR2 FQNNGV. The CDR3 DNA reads TGTGCCAGCAGTCTTGGGATGATAGCGGGGGGCAATGAGCAGTTCTTC. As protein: CASSLGMIAGGNEQFF.

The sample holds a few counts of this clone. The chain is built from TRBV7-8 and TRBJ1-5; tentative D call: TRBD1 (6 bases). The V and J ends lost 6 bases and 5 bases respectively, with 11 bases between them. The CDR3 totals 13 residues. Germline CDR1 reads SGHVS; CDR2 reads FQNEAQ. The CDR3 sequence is CASSVQGDQPQHF. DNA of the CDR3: TGTGCCAGCAGTGTACAGGGTGATCAGCCCCAGCATTTT.